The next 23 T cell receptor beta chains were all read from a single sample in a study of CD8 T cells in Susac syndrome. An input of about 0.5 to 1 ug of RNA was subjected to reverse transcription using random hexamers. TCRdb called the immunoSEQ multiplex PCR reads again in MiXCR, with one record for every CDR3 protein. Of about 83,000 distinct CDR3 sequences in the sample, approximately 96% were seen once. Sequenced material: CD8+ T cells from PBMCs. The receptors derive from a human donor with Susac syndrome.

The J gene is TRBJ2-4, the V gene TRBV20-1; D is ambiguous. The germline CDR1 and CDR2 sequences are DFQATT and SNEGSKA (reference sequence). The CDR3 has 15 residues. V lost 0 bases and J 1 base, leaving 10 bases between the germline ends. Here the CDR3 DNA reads TGCAGTGCTAGAGATCGCCTACGGGCCAAAAACATTCAGTACTTC. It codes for CSARDRLRAKNIQYF.

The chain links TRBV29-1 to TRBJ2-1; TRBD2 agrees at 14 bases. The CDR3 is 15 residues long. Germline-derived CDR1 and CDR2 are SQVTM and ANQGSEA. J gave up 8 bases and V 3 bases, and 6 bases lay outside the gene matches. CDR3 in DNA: TGCAGCGTTGATCTAGGACTAGCGGGAGGTTATGAGCAGTTCTTC. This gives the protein CSVDLGLAGGYEQFF.

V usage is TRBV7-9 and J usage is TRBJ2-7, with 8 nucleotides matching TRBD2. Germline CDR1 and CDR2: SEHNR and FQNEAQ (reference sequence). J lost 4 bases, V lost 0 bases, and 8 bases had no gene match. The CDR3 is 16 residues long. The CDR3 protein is CASSLAKQGLGYEQYF. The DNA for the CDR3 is TGTGCCAGCAGCTTAGCGAAGCAGGGACTAGGGTACGAGCAGTACTTC.

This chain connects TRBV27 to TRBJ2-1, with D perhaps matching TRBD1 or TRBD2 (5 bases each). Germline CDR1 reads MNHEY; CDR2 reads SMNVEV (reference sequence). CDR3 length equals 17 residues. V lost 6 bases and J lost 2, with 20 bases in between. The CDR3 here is CASSNLGTPEAYNEQFF. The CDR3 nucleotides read TGTGCCAGCAGCAACCTCGGGACCCCGGAGGCCTACAATGAGCAGTTCTTC.

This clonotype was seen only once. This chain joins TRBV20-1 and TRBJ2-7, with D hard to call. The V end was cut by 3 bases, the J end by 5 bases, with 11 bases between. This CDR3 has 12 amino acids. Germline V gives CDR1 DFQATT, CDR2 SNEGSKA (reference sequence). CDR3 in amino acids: CSASLVANEQYV. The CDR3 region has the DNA TGCAGTGCTAGTTTGGTAGCCAACGAGCAGTACGTC.

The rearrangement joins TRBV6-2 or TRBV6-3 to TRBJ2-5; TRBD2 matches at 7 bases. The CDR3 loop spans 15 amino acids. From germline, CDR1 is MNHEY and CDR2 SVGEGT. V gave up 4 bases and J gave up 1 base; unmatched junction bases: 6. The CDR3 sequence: CASSFLGGTQETQYF. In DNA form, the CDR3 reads TGTGCCAGCAGTTTCCTCGGGGGGACCCAAGAGACCCAGTACTTC.

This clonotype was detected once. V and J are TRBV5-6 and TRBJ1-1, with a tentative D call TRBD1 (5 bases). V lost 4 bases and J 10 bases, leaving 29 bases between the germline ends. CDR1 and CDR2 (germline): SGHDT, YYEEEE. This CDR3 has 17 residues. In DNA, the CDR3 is TGTGCCAGCAGCGGGGCAGGGATCACTCGCGGTGGGCGTGTAGCTTTCTTT. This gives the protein CASSGAGITRGGRVAFF.

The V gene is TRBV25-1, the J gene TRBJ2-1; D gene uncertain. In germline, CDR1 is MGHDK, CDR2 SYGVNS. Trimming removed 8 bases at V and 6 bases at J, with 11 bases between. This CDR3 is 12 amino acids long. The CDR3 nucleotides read TGTGCCAGCGGCTCCCCCATCAATGAGCAGTTCTTC. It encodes CASGSPINEQFF. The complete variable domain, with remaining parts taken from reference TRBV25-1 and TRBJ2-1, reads EADIYQTPRYLVIGTGKKITLECSQTMGHDKMYWYQQDPGMELHLIHYSYGVNSTEKGDLSSESTVSRIRTEHFPLTLESARPSHTSQYLCASGSPINEQFFGPGTRLTVL.

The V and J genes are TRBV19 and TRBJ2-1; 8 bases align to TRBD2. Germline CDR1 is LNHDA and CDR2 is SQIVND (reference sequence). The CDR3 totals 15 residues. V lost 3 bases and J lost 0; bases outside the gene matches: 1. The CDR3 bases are TGTGCCAGTAGTATTGCGGGAGGCTCCTACAATGAGCAGTTCTTC. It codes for CASSIAGGSYNEQFF. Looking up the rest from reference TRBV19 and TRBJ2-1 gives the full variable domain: DGGITQSPKYLFRKEGQNVTLSCEQNLNHDAMYWYRQDPGQGLRLIYYSQIVNDFQKGDIAEGYSVSREKKESFPLTVTSAQKNPTAFYLCASSIAGGSYNEQFFGPGTRLTVL.

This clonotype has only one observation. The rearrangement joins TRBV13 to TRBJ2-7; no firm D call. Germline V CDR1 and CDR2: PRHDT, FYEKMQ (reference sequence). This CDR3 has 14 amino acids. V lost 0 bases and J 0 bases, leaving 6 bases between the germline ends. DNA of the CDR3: TGTGCCAGCAGCTTAGGTTACAGCTCCTACGAGCAGTACTTC. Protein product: CASSLGYSSYEQYF. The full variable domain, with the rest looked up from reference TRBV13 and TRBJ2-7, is AAGVIQSPRHLIKEKRETATLKCYPIPRHDTVYWYQQGPGQDPQFLISFYEKMQSDKGSIPDRFSAQQFSDYHSELNMSSLELGDSALYFCASSLGYSSYEQYFGPGTRLTVT.

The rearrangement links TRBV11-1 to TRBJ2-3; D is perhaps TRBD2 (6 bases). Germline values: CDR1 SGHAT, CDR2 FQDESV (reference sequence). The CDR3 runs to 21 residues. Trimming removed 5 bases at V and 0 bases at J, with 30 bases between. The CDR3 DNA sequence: TGTGCCAGCAGCCTAAACCCCTCAGCGGGCGGTGAACCTTTTAGCACAGATACGCAGTATTTT. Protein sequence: CASSLNPSAGGEPFSTDTQYF.

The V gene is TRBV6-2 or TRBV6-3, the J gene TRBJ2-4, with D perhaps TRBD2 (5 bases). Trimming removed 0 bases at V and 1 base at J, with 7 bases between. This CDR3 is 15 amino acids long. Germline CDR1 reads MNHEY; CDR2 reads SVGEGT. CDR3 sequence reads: CASSYSAGAKNIQYF. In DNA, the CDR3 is TGTGCCAGCAGTTACTCGGCGGGTGCCAAAAACATTCAGTACTTC.

CDR3 DNA: TGTGCCAGCTCACCAGACAGGGGGGACACTGAAGCTTTCTTT. The encoded protein is CASSPDRGDTEAFF. The chain is built from TRBV18 and TRBJ1-1; 9 bases match TRBD1. Germline V gene lookup returns CDR1 KGHSH and CDR2 LQKENI. The ends lost 2 bases at V and 3 bases at J; junction bases unmatched: 1. The CDR3 covers 14 residues. Full variable domain (outside the CDR3, taken from reference TRBV18 and TRBJ1-1): NAGVMQNPRHLVRRRGQEARLRCSPMKGHSHVYWYRQLPEEGLKFMVYLQKENIIDESGMPKERFSAEFPKEGPSILRIQQVVRGDSAAYFCASSPDRGDTEAFFGQGTRLTVV.

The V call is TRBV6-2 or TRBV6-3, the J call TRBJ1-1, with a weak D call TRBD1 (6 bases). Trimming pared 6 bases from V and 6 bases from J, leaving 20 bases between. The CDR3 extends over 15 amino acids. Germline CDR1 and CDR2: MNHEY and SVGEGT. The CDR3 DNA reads TGTGCCAGCAGCCCGGAGGACAGTGTTTGGGCTGAAGCTTTCTTT. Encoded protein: CASSPEDSVWAEAFF.

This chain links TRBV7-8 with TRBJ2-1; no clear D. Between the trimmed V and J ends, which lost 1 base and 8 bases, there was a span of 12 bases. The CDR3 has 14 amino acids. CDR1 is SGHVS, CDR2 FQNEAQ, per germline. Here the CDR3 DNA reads TGTGCCAGCAGCTTAGACGGAGCAAGTGATGAGCAGTTCTTC. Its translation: CASSLDGASDEQFF. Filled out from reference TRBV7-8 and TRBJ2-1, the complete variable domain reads GAGVSQSPRYKVAKRGQDVALRCDPISGHVSLFWYQQALGQGPEFLTYFQNEAQLDKSGLPSDRFFAERPEGSVSTLKIQRTQQEDSAVYLCASSLDGASDEQFFGPGTRLTVL.

CDR3 amino acids: CASSQGQGDTEAFF. Here the CDR3 DNA reads TGTGCCAGCAGCCAGGGACAGGGGGACACTGAAGCTTTCTTT. The V and J genes are TRBV3-1 and TRBJ1-1, with TRBD1 matching over 11 bases. The germline CDR1 and CDR2 sequences are LGHDT and YNNKEL (reference sequence). Trimming at V came to 3 bases and at J to 3 bases, leaving 0 bases not matched to a gene. The CDR3 is made up of 14 amino acids.

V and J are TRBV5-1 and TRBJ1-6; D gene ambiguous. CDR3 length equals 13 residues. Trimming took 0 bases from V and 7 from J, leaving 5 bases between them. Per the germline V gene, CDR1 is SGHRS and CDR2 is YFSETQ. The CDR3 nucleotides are TGCGCCAGCAGCTTGGCGGGGAATTCACCCCTCCACTTT. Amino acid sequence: CASSLAGNSPLHF.

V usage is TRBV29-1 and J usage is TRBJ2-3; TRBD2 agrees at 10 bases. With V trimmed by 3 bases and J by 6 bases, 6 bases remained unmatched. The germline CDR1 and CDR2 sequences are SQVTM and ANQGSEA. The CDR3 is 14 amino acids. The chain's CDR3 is CSVEERGGGDTQYF. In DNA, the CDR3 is TGCAGCGTTGAGGAGCGGGGGGGCGGGGATACGCAGTATTTT.

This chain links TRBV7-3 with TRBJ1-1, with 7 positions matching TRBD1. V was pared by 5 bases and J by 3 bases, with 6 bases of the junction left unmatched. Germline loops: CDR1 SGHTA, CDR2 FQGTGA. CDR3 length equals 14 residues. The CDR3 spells CASSLDRADTEAFF. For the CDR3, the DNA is TGTGCCAGCAGCCTCGACAGGGCGGACACTGAAGCTTTCTTT.

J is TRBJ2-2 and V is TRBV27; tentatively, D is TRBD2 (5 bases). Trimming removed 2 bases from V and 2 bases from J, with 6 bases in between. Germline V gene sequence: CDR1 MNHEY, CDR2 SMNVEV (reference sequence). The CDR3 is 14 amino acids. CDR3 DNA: TGTGCCAGCAGTTTAGGACTCAACACCGGGGAGCTGTTTTTT. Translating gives CASSLGLNTGELFF.

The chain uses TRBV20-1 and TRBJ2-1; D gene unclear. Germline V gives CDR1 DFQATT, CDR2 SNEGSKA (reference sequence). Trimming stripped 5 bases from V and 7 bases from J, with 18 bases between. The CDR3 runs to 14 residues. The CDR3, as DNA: TGCAGTGCTGCCTCGGAGACGTCGCGAAATGAGCAGTTCTTC. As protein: CSAASETSRNEQFF.

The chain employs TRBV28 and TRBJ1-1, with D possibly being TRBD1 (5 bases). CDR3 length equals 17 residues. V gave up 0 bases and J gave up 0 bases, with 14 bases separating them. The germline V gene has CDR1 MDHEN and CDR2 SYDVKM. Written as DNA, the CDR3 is TGTGCCAGCAGTTTATGGCCAGGGAATTCCATGAACACTGAAGCTTTCTTT. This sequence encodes CASSLWPGNSMNTEAFF.

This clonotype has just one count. The CDR3: CSAARDINTEAFF. CDR3 DNA: TGCAGTGCCGCACGGGACATTAACACTGAAGCTTTCTTT. V and J are TRBV20-1 and TRBJ1-1, with a weak D call TRBD1 (6 bases). Looked up from germline, CDR1 is DFQATT and CDR2 is SNEGSKA (reference sequence). Trimming stripped 6 bases from V and 2 bases from J, with 13 bases between. This CDR3 region has 13 residues.